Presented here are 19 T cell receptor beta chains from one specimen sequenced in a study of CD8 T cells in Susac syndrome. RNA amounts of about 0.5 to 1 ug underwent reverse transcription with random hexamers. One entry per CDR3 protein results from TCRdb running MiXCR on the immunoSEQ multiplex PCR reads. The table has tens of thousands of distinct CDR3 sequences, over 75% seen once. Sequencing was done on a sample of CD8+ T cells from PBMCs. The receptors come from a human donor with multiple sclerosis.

The CDR3 DNA reads as TGTGCCAGCACCCCCTCAAGCACAGATACGCAGTATTTT. Residues: CASTPSSTDTQYF. The chain is built from TRBV12-3 or TRBV12-4 and TRBJ2-3; D is unclear. The CDR3 is 13 residues long. The V gene lost 7 bases and the J gene lost 0 bases, with 8 bases spanning the gap.

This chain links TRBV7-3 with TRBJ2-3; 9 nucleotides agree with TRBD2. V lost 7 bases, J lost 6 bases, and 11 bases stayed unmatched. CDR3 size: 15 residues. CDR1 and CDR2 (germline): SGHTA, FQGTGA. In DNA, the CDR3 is TGTGCCAGCAACCCTGGCGGGGGGGCCGTTGATACGCAGTATTTT. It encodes CASNPGGGAVDTQYF.

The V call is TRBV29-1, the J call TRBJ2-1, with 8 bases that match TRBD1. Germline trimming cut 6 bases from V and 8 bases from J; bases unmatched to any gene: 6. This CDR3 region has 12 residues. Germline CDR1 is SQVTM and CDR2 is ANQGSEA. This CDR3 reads CSVGTGRDEQFF. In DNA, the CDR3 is TGCAGCGTAGGGACAGGAAGGGATGAGCAGTTCTTC.

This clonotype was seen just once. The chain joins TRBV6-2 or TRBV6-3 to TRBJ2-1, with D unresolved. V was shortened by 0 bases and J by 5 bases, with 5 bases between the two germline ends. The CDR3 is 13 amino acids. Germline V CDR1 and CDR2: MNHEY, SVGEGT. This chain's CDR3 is CASSYSANNEQFF. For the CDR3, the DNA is TGTGCCAGCAGTTACTCGGCTAACAATGAGCAGTTCTTC.

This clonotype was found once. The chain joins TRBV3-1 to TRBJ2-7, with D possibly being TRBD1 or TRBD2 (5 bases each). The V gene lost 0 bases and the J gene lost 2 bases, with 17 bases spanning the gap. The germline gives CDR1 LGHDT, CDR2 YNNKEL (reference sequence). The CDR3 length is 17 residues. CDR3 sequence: CASSQDLLGELTYEQYF. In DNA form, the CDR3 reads TGTGCCAGCAGCCAAGATCTTTTGGGGGAGCTCACCTACGAGCAGTACTTC.

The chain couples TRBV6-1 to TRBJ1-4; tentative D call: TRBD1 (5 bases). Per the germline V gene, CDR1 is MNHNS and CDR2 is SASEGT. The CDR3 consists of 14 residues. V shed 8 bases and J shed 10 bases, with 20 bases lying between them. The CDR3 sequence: CASEGRTFEGKLFF. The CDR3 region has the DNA TGTGCCAGCGAGGGACGTACCTTTGAAGGAAAACTGTTTTTT.

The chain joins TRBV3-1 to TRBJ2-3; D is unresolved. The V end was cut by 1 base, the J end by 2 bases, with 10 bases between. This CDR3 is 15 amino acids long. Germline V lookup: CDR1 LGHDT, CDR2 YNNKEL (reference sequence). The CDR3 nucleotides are TGTGCCAGCAGCCAAGCCTTCCGGGTCACAGATACGCAGTATTTT. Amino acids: CASSQAFRVTDTQYF.

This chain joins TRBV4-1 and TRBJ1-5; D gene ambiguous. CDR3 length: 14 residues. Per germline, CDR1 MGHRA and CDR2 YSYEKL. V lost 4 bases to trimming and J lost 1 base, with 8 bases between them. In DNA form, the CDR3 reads TGCGCCAGCAGCCCCCAAATAAGCAATCAGCCCCAGCATTTT. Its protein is CASSPQISNQPQHF.

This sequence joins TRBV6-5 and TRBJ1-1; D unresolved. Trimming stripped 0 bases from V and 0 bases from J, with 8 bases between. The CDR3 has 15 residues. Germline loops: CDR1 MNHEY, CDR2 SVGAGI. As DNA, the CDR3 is TGTGCCAGCAGTTACTCGGGCAGCATGAACACTGAAGCTTTCTTT. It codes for CASSYSGSMNTEAFF.

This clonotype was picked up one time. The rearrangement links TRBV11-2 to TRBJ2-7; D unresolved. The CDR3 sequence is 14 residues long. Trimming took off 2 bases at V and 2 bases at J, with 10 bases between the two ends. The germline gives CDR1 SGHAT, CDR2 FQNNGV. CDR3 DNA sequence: TGTGCCAGCAGCTTATTTCGGTATCCCTACGAGCAGTACTTC. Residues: CASSLFRYPYEQYF.

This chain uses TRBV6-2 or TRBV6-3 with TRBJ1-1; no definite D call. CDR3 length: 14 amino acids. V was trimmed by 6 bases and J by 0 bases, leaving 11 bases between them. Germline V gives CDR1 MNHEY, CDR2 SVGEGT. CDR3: CASSPIGLNTEAFF. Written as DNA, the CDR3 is TGTGCCAGCAGCCCAATTGGGTTGAACACTGAAGCTTTCTTT.

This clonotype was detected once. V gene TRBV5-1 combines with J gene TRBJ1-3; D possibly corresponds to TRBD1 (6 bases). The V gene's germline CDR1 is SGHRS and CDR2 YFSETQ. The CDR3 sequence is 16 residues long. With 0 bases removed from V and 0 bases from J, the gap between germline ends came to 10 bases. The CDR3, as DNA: TGCGCCAGCAGCTTGGTGGAGGGGGTCTCTGGAAACACCATATATTTT. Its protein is CASSLVEGVSGNTIYF.

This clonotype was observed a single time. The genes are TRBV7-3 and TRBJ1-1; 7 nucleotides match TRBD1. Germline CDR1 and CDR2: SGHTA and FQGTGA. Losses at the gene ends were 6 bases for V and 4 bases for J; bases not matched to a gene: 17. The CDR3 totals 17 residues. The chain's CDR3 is CASSATGPLGSGTEAFF. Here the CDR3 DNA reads TGTGCCAGCAGTGCGACAGGGCCCCTGGGTTCGGGCACTGAAGCTTTCTTT.

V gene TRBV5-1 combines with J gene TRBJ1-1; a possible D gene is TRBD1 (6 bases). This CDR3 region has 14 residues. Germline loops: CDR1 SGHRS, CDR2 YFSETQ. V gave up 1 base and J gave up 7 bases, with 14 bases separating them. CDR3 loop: CASSLSAGGLEAFF. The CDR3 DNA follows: TGCGCCAGCAGCTTGTCTGCGGGGGGGCTTGAAGCTTTCTTT.

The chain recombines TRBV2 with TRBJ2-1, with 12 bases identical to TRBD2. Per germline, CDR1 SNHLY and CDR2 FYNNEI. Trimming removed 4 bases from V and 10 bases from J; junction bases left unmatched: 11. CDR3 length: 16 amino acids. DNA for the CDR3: TGTGCCAGCAGTGGAAGGACTAGCGGGGTCAAGGGGGAGCAGTTCTTC. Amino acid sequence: CASSGRTSGVKGEQFF.

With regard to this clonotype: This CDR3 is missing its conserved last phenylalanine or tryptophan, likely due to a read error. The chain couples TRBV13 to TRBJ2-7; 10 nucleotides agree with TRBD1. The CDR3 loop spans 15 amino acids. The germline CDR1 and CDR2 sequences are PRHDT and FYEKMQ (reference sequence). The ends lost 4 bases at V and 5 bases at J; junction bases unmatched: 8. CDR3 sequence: CASSYVGTGDHEQYS. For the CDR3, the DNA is TGTGCCAGCAGCTACGTCGGGACAGGGGACCACGAGCAGTACTCC.

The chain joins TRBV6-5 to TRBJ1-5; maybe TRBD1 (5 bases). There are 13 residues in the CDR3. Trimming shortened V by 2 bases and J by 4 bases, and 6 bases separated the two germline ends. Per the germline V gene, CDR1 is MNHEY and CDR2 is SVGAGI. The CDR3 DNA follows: TGTGCCAGCAGTTACGAGGGGAATCAGCCCCAGCATTTT. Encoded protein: CASSYEGNQPQHF.

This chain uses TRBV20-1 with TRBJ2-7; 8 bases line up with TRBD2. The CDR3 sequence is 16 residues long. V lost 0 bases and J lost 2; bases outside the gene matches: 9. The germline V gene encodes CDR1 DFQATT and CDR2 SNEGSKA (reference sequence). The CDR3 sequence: CSARDGQRELTYEQYF. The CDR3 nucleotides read TGCAGTGCTAGAGATGGGCAGCGGGAGCTAACCTACGAGCAGTACTTC.

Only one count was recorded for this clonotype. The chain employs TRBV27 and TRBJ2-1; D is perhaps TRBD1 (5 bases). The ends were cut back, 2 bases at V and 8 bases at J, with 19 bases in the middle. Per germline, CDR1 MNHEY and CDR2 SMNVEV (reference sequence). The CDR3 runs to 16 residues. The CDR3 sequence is CASSLRGRTPPHEQFF. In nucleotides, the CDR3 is TGTGCCAGCAGTTTAAGGGGCCGGACACCTCCCCATGAGCAGTTCTTC.